The source of this T cell receptor beta chain is a study of cytomegalovirus exposure and HLA in healthy donors. Worth noting for this clone: Its antigen is unidentified.

Primers included in the PCR were 60 Vbeta and 13 Jbeta primers. In the original analysis: Approximately 12 million of about 88 million unique TCR beta chains were shared, per a later count. TCRdb keeps only in-frame clones here, not all; method: immunoSEQ multiplex PCR. For V, J and clone size, that table is used; D and trimming come from the DNA. This sample has around 180,000 clones, with around nine tenths found just once. Study-wide findings and caveats: CMV antigen specificity of three CMV-associated chains was confirmed in vitro. The HLA-A and HLA-B alleles of most subjects were reportedly predicted accurately from TCR beta sequences.

The sample comprised PBMCs. The sequence was obtained from a woman in her late teens or twenties in good health and CMV-seronegative.

The CDR3 sequence is CASISSVTGGSGANVLTF. The CDR3 coding sequence is TGTGCCAGCATCTCAAGTGTGACAGGGGGCTCTGGGGCCAACGTCCTGACTTTC. This chain joins TRBV11-2 and TRBJ2-6; 9 positions agree with TRBD1. Trimming cost V 7 bases and J 0 bases; bases outside gene matches: 10. The germline V gene has CDR1 SGHAT and CDR2 FQNNGV. CDR3 length: 18 residues.